This TCR beta chain was identified during a study of T cell responses to AZD1222 COVID-19 vaccine. Regarding the study as a whole: Nearly half of spike-specific TCRs reportedly target variant regions that are unmutated in the B.1.351 and B.1.1.7 variants. Clonal diversity may have been underestimated in mostly white British donors. Spike regions recognized by vaccine-associated CD4 TCRs spanned the protein, led by 160-218 and 743-854.

In the case of this clone: Its antigen is undetermined.

Sequencing was performed with immunoSEQ multiplex PCR; in TCRdb, only in-frame clones are kept and a portion is missing. The profile covers 150,000 or so clones, with approximately 93% appearing a single time and 0.9% taken by the ten largest. The starting material was peripheral blood, obtained on day 0 of AZD1222 vaccination. This receptor was identified in an adult in good health.

The CDR3 region is CASSYSPTGELFF. For the CDR3, the DNA is TGTGCCAGCAGTTACTCGCCAACCGGGGAGCTGTTTTTT. V and J are TRBV6-5 and TRBJ2-2; D not resolved. This CDR3 is 13 amino acids long. Trimming shortened V by 0 bases and J by 5 bases, and 4 bases separated the two germline ends. The germline V gene encodes CDR1 MNHEY and CDR2 SVGAGI.